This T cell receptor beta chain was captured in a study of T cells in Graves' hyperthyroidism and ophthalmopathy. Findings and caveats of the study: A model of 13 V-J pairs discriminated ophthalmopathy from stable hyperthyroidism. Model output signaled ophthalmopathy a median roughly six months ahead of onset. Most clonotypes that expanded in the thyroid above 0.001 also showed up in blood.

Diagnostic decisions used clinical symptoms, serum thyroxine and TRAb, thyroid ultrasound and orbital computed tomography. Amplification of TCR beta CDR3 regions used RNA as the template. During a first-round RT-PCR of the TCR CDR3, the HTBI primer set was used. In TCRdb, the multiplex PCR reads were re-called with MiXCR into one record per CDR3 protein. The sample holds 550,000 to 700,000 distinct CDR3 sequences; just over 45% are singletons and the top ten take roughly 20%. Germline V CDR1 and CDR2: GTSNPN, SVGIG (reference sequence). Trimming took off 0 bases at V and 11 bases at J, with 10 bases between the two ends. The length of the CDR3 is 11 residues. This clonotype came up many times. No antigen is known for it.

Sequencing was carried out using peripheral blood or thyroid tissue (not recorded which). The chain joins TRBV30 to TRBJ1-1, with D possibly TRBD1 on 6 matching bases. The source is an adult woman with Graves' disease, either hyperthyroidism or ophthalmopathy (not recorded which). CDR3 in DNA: TGTGCCTGGAGTGTCAGGGGTCCGGCTTTCTTT. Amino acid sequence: CAWSVRGPAFF.